This T cell receptor (beta chain) was captured by sequencing in a study of OX40 agonist ivuxolimab in advanced cancers. This clone was found a few times. Profiled with immunoSEQ multiplex PCR; TCRdb holds only in-frame clones, not every one. The sample lists 150,000 to 190,000 clones, roughly 92% occurring once. Germline CDR1 reads SGHRS; CDR2 reads YFSETQ. The germline V and J ends were trimmed by 4 bases and 0 bases, with 11 bases remaining between them. There are 14 residues in the CDR3. The starting material was CD4+ or CD8+ T cells sorted from blood, obtained in a trial of the OX40 agonist ivuxolimab. The chain combines TRBV5-1 with TRBJ2-7; D remains unclear. The sequence was obtained from an adult with an advanced solid tumor such as melanoma, head and neck, liver or kidney cancer. CDR3 in DNA: TGCGCCAGCAGCCCGAGAGCCTCCTCCTACGAGCAGTACTTC. Translated: CASSPRASSYEQYF.